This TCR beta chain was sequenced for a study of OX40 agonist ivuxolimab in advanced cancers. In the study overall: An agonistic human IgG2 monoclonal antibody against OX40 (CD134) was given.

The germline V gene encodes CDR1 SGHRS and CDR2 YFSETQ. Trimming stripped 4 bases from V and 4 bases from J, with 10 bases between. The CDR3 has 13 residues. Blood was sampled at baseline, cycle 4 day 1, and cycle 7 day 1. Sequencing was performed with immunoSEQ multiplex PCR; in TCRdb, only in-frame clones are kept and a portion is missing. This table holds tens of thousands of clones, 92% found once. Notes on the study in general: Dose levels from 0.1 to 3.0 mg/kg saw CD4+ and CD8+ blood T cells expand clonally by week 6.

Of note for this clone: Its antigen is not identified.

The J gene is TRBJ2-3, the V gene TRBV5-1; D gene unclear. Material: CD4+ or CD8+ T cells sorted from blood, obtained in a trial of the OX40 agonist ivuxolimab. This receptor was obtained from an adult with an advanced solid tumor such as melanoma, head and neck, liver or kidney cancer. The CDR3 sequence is CASSTRAADTQYF. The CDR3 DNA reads TGCGCCAGCAGCACCCGGGCGGCAGATACGCAGTATTTT.